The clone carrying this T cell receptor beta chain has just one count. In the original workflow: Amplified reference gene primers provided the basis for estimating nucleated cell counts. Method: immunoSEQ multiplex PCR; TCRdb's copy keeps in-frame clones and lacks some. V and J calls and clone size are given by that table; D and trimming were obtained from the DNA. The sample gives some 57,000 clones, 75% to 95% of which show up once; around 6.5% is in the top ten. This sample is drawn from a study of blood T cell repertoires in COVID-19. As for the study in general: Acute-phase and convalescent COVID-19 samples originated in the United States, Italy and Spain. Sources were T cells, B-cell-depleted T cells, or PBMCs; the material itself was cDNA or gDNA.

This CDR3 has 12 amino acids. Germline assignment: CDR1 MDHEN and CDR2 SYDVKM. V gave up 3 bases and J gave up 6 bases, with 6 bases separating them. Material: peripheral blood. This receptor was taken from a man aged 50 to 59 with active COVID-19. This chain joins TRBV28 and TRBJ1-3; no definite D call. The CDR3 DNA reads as TGTGCCAGCAGTTTGGCCTTAAACACCATATATTTT. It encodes CASSLALNTIYF.